These 15 T cell receptor beta chains came from one sample sequenced in a study of blood T cell repertoires in COVID-19. Using immunoSEQ multiplex PCR, the repertoire was profiled, and TCRdb retains in-frame clones only, with some absent. This sample has approximately 100,000 clones, with roughly 82% found just once. Material: peripheral blood. These receptors originate from a man in his sixties with acute or convalescent COVID-19.

The V and J genes are TRBV20-1 and TRBJ2-7, with 10 positions matching TRBD2. The CDR3 spans 14 residues. Germline V gene sequence: CDR1 DFQATT, CDR2 SNEGSKA (reference sequence). The V segment lost 3 bases and the J segment 4 bases; nucleotides outside the gene matches: 6. The CDR3: CSASSSSGSYEQYF. The CDR3 nucleotides are TGCAGTGCTAGTTCGTCTAGCGGGAGTTACGAGCAGTACTTC.

In this sample, this clone turned up a few times. The junction departs from germline at one end; a sequencing error may be responsible. The chain carries TRBV5-4 and TRBJ1-1, with 11 bases that match TRBD1. The V gene's germline CDR1 is SGHNT and CDR2 YYREEE (reference sequence). The CDR3 consists of 14 residues. The DNA for the CDR3 is TGTGCCAGCAGCTCGTGGACAGGGGGCTTCTCCAGGGGCTTT. Translated: CASSSWTGGFSRGF.

The J gene is TRBJ1-6, the V gene TRBV7-2; tentative D call: TRBD1 (6 bases). Germline loops: CDR1 SGHTA, CDR2 FQGNSA. Trimming took 3 bases from V and 4 from J, leaving 13 bases between them. The CDR3 totals 16 residues. CDR3 nucleotide sequence: TGTGCCAGCAGCTTCTCGAGGGACACTTATAATTCACCCCTCCACTTT. Translating gives CASSFSRDTYNSPLHF. Full variable domain (missing parts from reference TRBV7-2 and TRBJ1-6): GAGVSQSPSNKVTEKGKDVELRCDPISGHTALYWYRQSLGQGLEFLIYFQGNSAPDKSGLPSDRFSAERTGGSVSTLTIQRTQQEDSAVYLCASSFSRDTYNSPLHFGNGTRLTVT.

The sample holds a few counts of this clone. The germline gene is not matched at one end of the junction; a read error may be the cause. V is TRBV7-7 and J is TRBJ2-3; D perhaps matches TRBD2 (5 bases). Germline lookup yields CDR1 SSHAT and CDR2 FNYEAQ (reference sequence). There are 14 residues in the CDR3. The CDR3 protein is CASSLGPGTDTQYF. The CDR3 DNA reads TGTGCTAGCAGCTTAGGACCGGGGACAGATACGCAGTATTTT.

This chain uses TRBV12-5 with TRBJ2-1; D call uncertain. Germline V lookup: CDR1 LGHNT, CDR2 FRNRAP. The V end lost 7 bases, the J end lost 6 bases, and 10 bases lay between the germline ends. The CDR3 spans 12 residues. The CDR3 DNA reads as TGTGCTAGTGCCTCAGTTGGCAATGAGCAGTTCTTC. Its translation: CASASVGNEQFF.

DNA for the CDR3: TGTGCCAGCAGCTTAACGACAGCGAACACCGGGGAGCTGTTTTTT. It codes for CASSLTTANTGELFF. The chain employs TRBV7-3 and TRBJ2-2; TRBD1 is a possible D gene (5 bases). Germline values: CDR1 SGHTA, CDR2 FQGTGA. The CDR3 consists of 15 residues. Trimming pared 0 bases from V and 0 bases from J, leaving 5 bases between.

This clone was seen a handful of times. This sequence joins TRBV5-1 and TRBJ2-3; no clear D. Germline values: CDR1 SGHRS, CDR2 YFSETQ. The CDR3 length is 14 residues. V lost 7 bases, J lost 1 base, and 13 bases lay in between. The CDR3 loop reads CASQPVSGTDTQYF. CDR3 coding DNA: TGCGCCAGCCAACCTGTGAGTGGCACAGATACGCAGTATTTT.

This sequence joins TRBV24-1 and TRBJ1-2, with unresolved D. V was shortened by 4 bases and J by 2 bases, with 10 bases between the two germline ends. Germline CDR1 and CDR2: KGHDR and SFDVKD. The CDR3 loop spans 14 amino acids. The CDR3 reads CATSEGSLNYGYTF. The CDR3 DNA reads TGTGCCACCAGTGAGGGCAGCCTAAACTATGGCTACACCTTC.

The chain links TRBV18 to TRBJ2-3; D is perhaps TRBD1 (6 bases). The CDR3 spans 16 residues. Trimming took 2 bases from V and 2 from J, leaving 14 bases between them. Germline loops: CDR1 KGHSH, CDR2 LQKENI. CDR3 sequence reads: CASSPRQVADTDTQYF. Here the CDR3 DNA reads TGTGCCAGCTCACCAAGACAGGTAGCTGACACAGATACGCAGTATTTT.

The genes are TRBV28 and TRBJ2-5, with TRBD2 as a possible D gene (7 bases). The V gene's germline CDR1 is MDHEN and CDR2 SYDVKM. The CDR3 contains 15 residues. V lost 1 base and J lost 7, with 16 bases in between. CDR3 in amino acids: CASSLSGGAPRTQYF. The DNA for the CDR3 is TGTGCCAGCAGTTTATCTGGGGGGGCACCTAGGACCCAGTACTTC.

This chain connects TRBV9 to TRBJ1-3; the D gene is possibly TRBD1 (5 bases). The CDR3 totals 17 residues. CDR1 SGDLS and CDR2 YYNGEE come from the germline V gene. V was clipped by 0 bases and J by 0 bases, with 13 bases between them. Here the CDR3 DNA reads TGTGCCAGCAGCGTAGACAGGCATGATTACTCTGGAAACACCATATATTTT. This codes for CASSVDRHDYSGNTIYF. Using reference TRBV9 and TRBJ1-3 for the parts outside the CDR3, the full variable domain is DSGVTQTPKHLITATGQRVTLRCSPRSGDLSVYWYQQSLDQGLQFLIQYYNGEERAKGNILERFSAQQFPDLHSELNLSSLELGDSALYFCASSVDRHDYSGNTIYFGEGSWLTVV.

This clone occurred a few times. The CDR3 here is CASSKNGVPGCANTEAFF. The DNA for the CDR3 is TGTGCCAGCAGCAAAAATGGTGTACCAGGCTGCGCGAACACTGAAGCTTTCTTT. V gene TRBV21-1 combines with J gene TRBJ1-1; the table gives TRBD1 as D, unverified against the DNA. TRBV21-1 represents a pseudogene. The CDR3 is 18 amino acids.

The sample holds a few counts of this clone. The CDR3 reads CASSKDGGSNNEQFF. The CDR3 nucleotides are TGTGCCAGCAGCAAAGATGGCGGTAGTAACAATGAGCAGTTCTTC. The V and J genes are TRBV21-1 and TRBJ2-1; TRBD2, the table's D call, was not compared with the DNA. TRBV21-1 represents a pseudogene. The CDR3 is made up of 15 amino acids.

This clone was observed a handful of times. The chain combines TRBV19 with TRBJ1-4; D is perhaps TRBD1 (6 bases). V lost 5 bases and J lost 4, with 17 bases in between. The germline CDR1 and CDR2 sequences are LNHDA and SQIVND (reference sequence). The CDR3 length is 16 residues. The CDR3 DNA is TGTGCCAGTAGTCGTCCTTCGGACAGCTTTAATGAAAAACTGTTTTTT. Translating gives CASSRPSDSFNEKLFF.

The rearrangement uses TRBV18 and TRBJ2-7; 9 nucleotides line up with TRBD2. The CDR3 is 16 residues long. From germline, CDR1 is KGHSH and CDR2 LQKENI. V lost 3 bases and J lost 4; bases outside the gene matches: 10. The CDR3 loop is CASSPSGSSAHYEQYF. CDR3 coding DNA: TGTGCCAGCTCACCTAGCGGGAGCTCCGCACATTACGAGCAGTACTTC.